This T cell receptor (beta chain) was sequenced for a study of blood T cell repertoires in COVID-19. TCRdb's copy holds only in-frame clones and misses some; the assay was immunoSEQ multiplex PCR. This repertoire shows some 150,000 clones, 75% to 90% found once; its top ten account for around 4%. The sequence came from an older woman with active or convalescent COVID-19. Input material: peripheral blood.

The CDR3 reads CASSLSPYEQYF. For the CDR3, the DNA is TGTGCCAGCAGCTTGAGTCCCTACGAGCAGTACTTC. The chain couples TRBV11-2 to TRBJ2-7; D gene unclear. From germline, CDR1 is SGHAT and CDR2 FQNNGV. Between the trimmed V and J ends, which lost 3 bases and 2 bases, there was a span of 5 bases. The CDR3 consists of 12 residues.